This passage covers 13 T cell receptor beta chains from one sample sequenced in a study of CD4 and CD8 cells across lung adenocarcinoma regions. TCRdb reanalysed the PCR reads using MiXCR and keeps one entry per CDR3 protein. Altogether about 8,400 distinct CDR3 sequences are present, roughly 52% being singletons, with the ten largest covering around 21%. Sequencing used CD8+ T cells from the center of a lung tumor. The receptor source for this set is a female donor with lung adenocarcinoma. The CD4 and CD8 labels of this study may be unreliable.

This clonotype has just one count. The chain is built from TRBV11-3 and TRBJ2-3; TRBD2 matches 10 bases. The J call may be wrong; the DNA end is better matched by TRBJ2-4. The germline CDR1 and CDR2 sequences are SGHNT and YENEEA. The CDR3 covers 18 residues. The DNA of the CDR3 is TGTGCCAGCAGCTTAGGAGCGGGAGGGCCTCTGATCACAGATATTCAGTACTTC. Translating it yields CASSLGAGGPLITDIQYF.

The chain has TRBV27 and TRBJ2-4; TRBD2 aligns across 10 bases. Germline V gene sequence: CDR1 MNHEY, CDR2 SMNVEV (reference sequence). V dropped 5 bases and J dropped 10; count of bases not matched to a gene: 20. This CDR3 is built from 18 residues. This CDR3 reads CASSQAVAGGLTKEIQYF. The CDR3 DNA follows: TGTGCCAGCAGTCAGGCGGTAGCGGGGGGCCTAACCAAAGAGATTCAGTACTTC.

This clonotype is labeled medium-sized. V and J are TRBV6-1 and TRBJ2-5; 8 nucleotides agree with TRBD1. CDR3 length: 18 residues. After removal of 2 bases from V and 5 bases from J, the junction contained 16 bases not matched to a gene. Per germline, CDR1 MNHNS and CDR2 SASEGT. The CDR3 here is CASSETLVATGVSETQYF. In DNA form, the CDR3 reads TGTGCCAGCAGTGAAACCCTTGTAGCGACAGGGGTTTCGGAGACCCAGTACTTC.

The table lists this clonotype with many counts. The chain joins TRBV12-3 or TRBV12-4 to TRBJ1-5; TRBD1 agrees at 9 bases. The CDR3 length is 13 residues. Losses at the gene ends were 5 bases for V and 11 bases for J; bases not matched to a gene: 7. CDR3 protein: CASSPRDRDTQHF. In DNA form, the CDR3 reads TGTGCCAGCAGTCCGCGGGACAGGGACACCCAGCATTTT.

The rearrangement links TRBV10-3 to TRBJ2-1; either TRBD1 or TRBD2 may fit D (6 bases each). The J call could be wrong; TRBJ2-5 is a better fit for the DNA end. The CDR3 totals 15 residues. The germline CDR1 and CDR2 sequences are ENHRY and SYGVKD. The CDR3 DNA is TGTGCCGCGGGGACTGGGGGCCACGGGGCAGATACCCAGTACTTC. This codes for CAAGTGGHGADTQYF.

This chain uses TRBV11-2 with TRBJ2-5; D may be TRBD2 (7 bases). The V gene's germline CDR1 is SGHAT and CDR2 FQNNGV. Trimming cost V 11 bases and J 4 bases, with 23 bases left between them. The CDR3 has 15 amino acids. CDR3 nucleotides: TGTGCCGCCGGCTTCGGGGGGCGGGACCTAGAGACCCAGTACTTC. It specifies CAAGFGGRDLETQYF.

In regard to this clonotype: One end of the junction is discordant with germline, which a read error may explain. The gene calls are TRBV7-7 and TRBJ2-3, with D uncertain. Germline V gives CDR1 SSHAT, CDR2 FNYEAQ (reference sequence). The CDR3 loop spans 15 amino acids. CDR3 in amino acids: CASSLGFVGTETQYF. CDR3 nucleotide sequence: TGTGCTAGCAGCTTAGGGTTTGTTGGCACAGAGACGCAGTATTTC.

This clonotype is categorized as medium-sized. This chain joins TRBV6-6 and TRBJ2-2; D may be TRBD2 (5 bases). The germline V and J ends were trimmed by 4 bases and 7 bases, with 10 bases remaining between them. Looked up from germline, CDR1 is MNHNY and CDR2 is SVGAGI (reference sequence). The CDR3 is 13 residues long. DNA for the CDR3: TGTGCCAGCAGTTTGGACTGGTTCGGGGAGCTGTTTTTT. Translated, it gives CASSLDWFGELFF.

In regard to this clonotype: This is likely a read error, given that the CDR3 carries no conserved phenylalanine or tryptophan at its end. The limits of the CDR3 on the DNA are not certain, so only TCRdb's listed CDR3 is given. This CDR3 is CASKGPPESRFS. V is TRBV12-3 or TRBV12-4 and J is TRBJ2-5; whether TRBD2, the table's D call, matches the DNA was not checked. Including both end residues, the CDR3 is 12 amino acids long.

The rearrangement uses TRBV18 and TRBJ2-1; 8 bases align to TRBD1. The better agreement between TRBJ2-5 and the DNA end casts doubt on the J call. Per the germline V gene, CDR1 is KGHSH and CDR2 is LQKENI. CDR3 length equals 14 residues. CDR3 in DNA: TGTGCCAGCTCACCGGCAGGGGGCTTGGAGACCCAGTACTTC. This gives the protein CASSPAGGLETQYF.

As for this clonotype: A read error may account for a junction end that differs from germline. This chain links TRBV7-3 with TRBJ2-4; no reliable D call. Germline V gene sequence: CDR1 SGHTA, CDR2 FQGTGA. The CDR3 is 13 amino acids. CDR3 sequence: CARGFSRKDTQYF. The CDR3 DNA is TGTGCCAGGGGGTTCTCCCGCAAAGACACTCAGTACTTT.

To note about this clonotype: Mismatch with germline at one junction end may stem from a read error. This chain links TRBV12-3 or TRBV12-4 with TRBJ2-1; perhaps D is TRBD1 or TRBD2 (5 bases each). CDR3 length: 16 amino acids. The CDR3 here is CASSPRDRVCKNEQFF. DNA of the CDR3: TGTGCCAGCAGTCCCCGGGACCGCGTGTGCAAAAATGAGCAGTTTTTT.

This clonotype was seen only a few times. This chain links TRBV6-1 with TRBJ1-1; no reliable D call. The CDR3 length is 16 residues. Trimming removed 0 bases at V and 4 bases at J, with 15 bases between. Germline V CDR1 and CDR2: MNHNS, SASEGT. The chain's CDR3 is CASSEAIGRGGTEAFF. The CDR3 nucleotides read TGTGCCAGCAGTGAAGCGATTGGGCGAGGTGGCACTGAAGCTTTCTTT.